One sample yielded the 12 T cell receptor beta chains listed below, sequenced in a study of cytomegalovirus exposure and HLA in healthy donors. Researchers ran the PCR with 60 Vbeta and 13 Jbeta primers. Using immunoSEQ multiplex PCR, the repertoire was profiled, and TCRdb retains in-frame clones only, with some absent. Here the sample spans about 140,000 clones, around 80% being singletons. Specimen: PBMCs. The receptors shown here come from a man between 40 and 49 years old in good health and CMV-seronegative.

The rearrangement joins TRBV19 to TRBJ1-4, with D tentatively TRBD1 (5 bases). V was pared by 7 bases and J by 0 bases, with 21 bases between. The CDR3 contains 18 residues. Germline lookup yields CDR1 LNHDA and CDR2 SQIVND (reference sequence). The CDR3 DNA follows: TGTGCCAGTATAAGGGGCAGCGTTATGGTTGCAACTAATGAAAAACTGTTTTTT. The encoded protein is CASIRGSVMVATNEKLFF.

This clone has a single count. The chain links TRBV5-5 to TRBJ2-5; tentative D call: TRBD2 (5 bases). Trimming pared 3 bases from V and 5 bases from J, leaving 17 bases between. The CDR3 runs to 15 residues. Germline CDR1 and CDR2: SGHKS and YYEKEE (reference sequence). Here the CDR3 reads CASSSQKRERETQYF. In DNA form, the CDR3 reads TGTGCCAGCAGCTCACAAAAGAGGGAGCGGGAGACCCAGTACTTC.

V and J are TRBV7-2 and TRBJ1-4; 7 bases are shared with TRBD1. This CDR3 region has 15 residues. CDR1 SGHTA and CDR2 FQGNSA come from the germline V gene. The V and J ends lost 4 bases and 3 bases, in that order; junction bases with no gene match: 5. In DNA, the CDR3 is TGTGCCAGCAGCTCCTTGGGACAGCCTAATGAAAAACTGTTTTTT. It is translated as CASSSLGQPNEKLFF.

This chain links TRBV18 with TRBJ1-3; D is uncertain. Trimming took 3 bases from V and 0 from J, leaving 9 bases between them. Germline CDR1 reads KGHSH; CDR2 reads LQKENI. This CDR3 spans 15 amino acids. In DNA form, the CDR3 reads TGTGCCAGCTCACCGAACAAGATCTCTGGAAACACCATATATTTT. Translated, it gives CASSPNKISGNTIYF.

This sequence joins TRBV29-1 and TRBJ1-2, with D tentatively TRBD1 (5 bases). CDR1 and CDR2 (germline): SQVTM, ANQGSEA. Trimming removed 1 base from V and 6 bases from J, with 12 bases in between. This CDR3 has 13 residues. The CDR3 DNA is TGCAGCGTTGAAGTGGAGGGGCGGGATGGCTACACCTTC. Translation gives CSVEVEGRDGYTF.

The V call is TRBV19, the J call TRBJ2-2; TRBD1 agrees at 8 bases. The CDR3 covers 20 residues. CDR1 and CDR2 from the germline V gene are LNHDA and SQIVND (reference sequence). The trim removed 3 bases at V and 3 bases at J, leaving 18 bases unmatched. The CDR3: CASSILPGRGHSRDTGELFF. The CDR3 DNA sequence: TGTGCCAGTAGTATTCTTCCCGGCAGGGGGCACTCCCGGGACACCGGGGAGCTGTTTTTT.

J is TRBJ1-1 and V is TRBV7-3; D possibly corresponds to TRBD1 (5 bases). This CDR3 has 16 amino acids. The ends were cut back, 4 bases at V and 5 bases at J, with 20 bases in the middle. The V gene's germline CDR1 is SGHTA and CDR2 FQGTGA. The CDR3 nucleotides read TGTGCCAGCAGCTCAATAACGGGGGGGGGACTAACTGAAGCTTTCTTT. Amino acid sequence: CASSSITGGGLTEAFF.

The genes are TRBV4-2 and TRBJ1-3; a possible D gene is TRBD1 (6 bases). The CDR3 totals 14 residues. The germline V and J ends were trimmed by 4 bases and 4 bases, with 11 bases remaining between them. Germline V lookup: CDR1 LGHNA, CDR2 YNFKEQ. CDR3 loop: CASSPQGPGNTIYF. As DNA, the CDR3 is TGTGCCAGCAGCCCTCAGGGGCCAGGAAACACCATATATTTT.

This sequence joins TRBV7-2 and TRBJ2-7, with 14 bases lining up with TRBD2. This CDR3 has 15 residues. Germline CDR1 SGHTA, CDR2 FQGNSA. The ends lost 4 bases at V and 4 bases at J; junction bases unmatched: 3. In DNA form, the CDR3 reads TGTGCCAGCAGCTCGGGACTAGCGGGGGATTACGAGCAGTACTTC. Its translation: CASSSGLAGDYEQYF.

This sequence joins TRBV5-1 and TRBJ2-3, with TRBD2 matching over 7 bases. The CDR3 runs to 15 residues. The V gene's germline CDR1 is SGHRS and CDR2 YFSETQ. J was trimmed by 1 base and V by 3 bases; bases with no gene match: 5. The CDR3 DNA follows: TGCGCCAGCAGCTCCTCTAGCGGTCGCACAGATACGCAGTATTTT. It codes for CASSSSSGRTDTQYF.

The rearrangement uses TRBV25-1 and TRBJ2-5; TRBD2 matches 8 bases. The CDR3 totals 16 residues. In germline, CDR1 is MGHDK, CDR2 SYGVNS. Germline trimming cut 8 bases from V and 2 bases from J; bases unmatched to any gene: 13. The CDR3 coding sequence is TGTGCCAGCGGGAGGACGGGGGGGCCCCCTCAAGAGACCCAGTACTTC. Amino acid sequence: CASGRTGGPPQETQYF.

In this sample, this clone turned up once. One end of the junction fails to match germline, which may point to a read error. The chain employs TRBV6-4 and TRBJ2-3, with TRBD1 matching over 7 bases. CDR1 and CDR2 from the germline V gene are MRHNA and SNTAGT. CDR3 length equals 16 residues. CDR3 DNA sequence: TGTGCCAGCAGTGACTCTCGCATAGGGGGCACGGATACGCAGTATTTT. This translates into CASSDSRIGGTDTQYF.